A selection of T cell receptor beta chains follows, all from one sample in a study of untreated major depressive disorder. Libraries were prepared by immunoSEQ multiplex PCR; TCRdb keeps only in-frame clonotypes and omits some of them. This sample has about 25,000 clones, with roughly nine tenths found just once. The source material was CD4+ T cells from PBMCs. These receptors originate from a young woman with major depressive disorder. Both conserved end residues are part of each CDR3. Fields, in order: D gene, clone size, J gene, V gene, CDR3 protein, CDR3 DNA. A D gene is named only where the DNA matches it firmly. Rows may omit the clone size; those that give it use once, few, many or a size class.

TRBD1 | . | TRBJ1-1 | TRBV29-1 | CSVGFGGTGKLAEAFF | TGCAGCGTTGGATTCGGGGGGACAGGGAAGTTGGCTGAAGCTTTCTTT
. | . | TRBJ2-1 | TRBV19 | CASNTLSTAGRKSEQFF | TGTGCCAGTAACACTCTCTCGACGGCAGGGAGGAAGAGTGAGCAGTTCTTC
. | . | TRBJ1-5 | TRBV19 | CASKGQGHNQPQHF | TGTGCCAGTAAGGGGCAGGGCCACAATCAGCCCCAGCATTTT
TRBD2 | . | TRBJ2-7 | TRBV5-4 | CASSLSSGRYEQYF | TGTGCCAGCAGCTTATCTAGCGGGAGATACGAGCAGTACTTC
TRBD2 | . | TRBJ2-1 | TRBV4-3 | CASSQDMTSGGFYNEQFF | TGCGCCAGCAGCCAAGATATGACTAGCGGGGGATTTTACAATGAGCAGTTCTTC
TRBD2 | . | TRBJ2-5 | TRBV5-1 | CASSQGLGIRQETQYF | TGCGCCAGCAGCCAAGGACTAGGGATAAGACAAGAGACCCAGTACTTC
. | . | TRBJ2-7 | TRBV27 | CASSRQGIFYEQYF | TGTGCCAGCAGTAGGCAGGGGATATTCTACGAGCAGTACTTC
. | . | TRBJ2-7 | TRBV5-4 | CASSTDGVYEQYF | TGTGCCAGCAGCACGGACGGAGTCTACGAGCAGTACTTC
TRBD2 | . | TRBJ2-7 | TRBV11-2 | CASSNLAGGSYEQYF | TGTGCCAGCAGCAACCTGGCGGGAGGATCCTACGAGCAGTACTTC
TRBD2 | . | TRBJ2-1 | TRBV2 | CASLEWGGMSSYNEQFF | TGTGCCAGCCTGGAGTGGGGGGGGATGAGCTCCTACAATGAGCAGTTCTTC
. | . | TRBJ1-2 | TRBV7-2 | CASSLAVADSQINYGYTF | TGTGCCAGCAGCTTAGCAGTGGCGGATTCACAGATTAACTATGGCTACACCTTC
. | . | TRBJ2-7 | TRBV7-3 | CASSLLGSSEQYF | TGTGCCAGCAGCTTACTAGGGTCGTCTGAGCAGTACTTC
. | . | TRBJ1-6 | TRBV18 | CASSPRGGRNFLDSPLHF | TGTGCCAGCTCACCAAGGGGTGGACGGAATTTTTTGGATTCACCCCTCCACTTT
TRBD1 | . | TRBJ2-1 | TRBV7-2 | CASRAAGTAEQFF | TGTGCCAGCAGGGCTGCCGGGACAGCAGAGCAGTTCTTC
. | . | TRBJ2-5 | TRBV5-6 | CARGRLAGAGETQYF | TGTGCCCGCGGGAGACTCGCGGGGGCGGGGGAGACCCAGTACTTC
. | . | TRBJ2-1 | TRBV4-1 | CASSPRDGKSYNEQFF | TGCGCCAGCAGCCCAAGGGACGGGAAGTCCTACAATGAGCAGTTCTTC
. | . | TRBJ2-4 | TRBV5-1 | CASSLASSASGQNIQYF | TGCGCCAGCAGCTTGGCCTCGAGCGCGTCGGGGCAAAACATTCAGTACTTC
TRBD1 | . | TRBJ1-2 | TRBV27 | CASSSFGTGFRSYTF | TGTGCCAGCAGTTCATTCGGGACAGGGTTTCGGAGCTACACCTTC
TRBD1 | . | TRBJ2-7 | TRBV11-2 | CASSSPEDRGHRSEQYF | TGTGCCAGCAGCTCGCCTGAAGACAGGGGGCACCGTAGCGAGCAGTACTTC
TRBD2 | few | TRBJ2-7 | TRBV5-1 | CASSEGTSGRTEQYF | TGCGCCAGCAGCGAAGGGACTAGCGGGAGGACGGAGCAGTACTTC
. | . | TRBJ2-7 | TRBV5-6 | CASSLARRTYEQYF | TGTGCCAGCAGCTTGGCACGCAGAACCTACGAGCAGTACTTC
TRBD1 | . | TRBJ1-6 | TRBV2 | CASAGTGGNSPLHF | TGTGCCAGCGCAGGGACAGGGGGTAATTCACCCCTCCACTTT
. | . | TRBJ1-2 | TRBV28 | CASSLRPRQPKRSYGYTF | TGTGCCAGCAGTTTAAGGCCCCGGCAGCCCAAGAGGTCCTATGGCTACACCTTC
. | . | TRBJ2-6 | TRBV25-1 | CASSESRAPANVLTF | TGTGCCAGCAGTGAATCTCGGGCCCCGGCCAACGTCCTGACTTTC
. | . | TRBJ2-5 | TRBV28 | CASSFAGIGETQYF | TGTGCCAGCAGTTTCGCGGGGATCGGGGAGACCCAGTACTTC
TRBD2 | . | TRBJ2-1 | TRBV4-3 | CASSQDRSSGGAGEQFF | TGCGCCAGCAGCCAAGATCGGAGTAGCGGGGGGGCGGGTGAGCAGTTCTTC
TRBD2 | once | TRBJ2-5 | TRBV15 | CATSRQRTRGGEETQYF | TGTGCCACCAGCAGACAACGTACTCGGGGGGGAGAAGAGACCCAGTACTTC
. | . | TRBJ1-5 | TRBV27 | CASSLWGGQPQHF | TGTGCCAGCAGTTTATGGGGGGGGCAGCCCCAGCATTTT
TRBD1 | . | TRBJ1-6 | TRBV2 | CASSEEGAGGGSPLHF | TGTGCCAGCAGTGAAGAAGGCGCAGGGGGAGGCTCACCCCTCCACTTT
TRBD2 | . | TRBJ2-1 | TRBV7-3 | CASSPPAGGPHEQFF | TGTGCCAGCAGCCCCCCAGCGGGGGGGCCTCATGAGCAGTTCTTC
. | . | TRBJ1-2 | TRBV6-4 | CASSSEPTGNYGYTF | TGTGCCAGCAGCTCTGAACCGACAGGAAACTATGGCTACACCTTC
. | few | TRBJ1-1 | TRBV5-1 | CASSLEGRTEAFF | TGCGCCAGCAGTCTTGAGGGTAGGACTGAAGCTTTCTTT
. | . | TRBJ1-2 | TRBV7-2 | CASSLAGVNKGYTF | TGTGCCAGCAGCTTAGCAGGGGTTAACAAAGGCTACACCTTC
TRBD2 | . | TRBJ2-7 | TRBV25-1 | CASSPSGSYEQYF | TGTGCCAGCAGTCCTAGCGGGAGTTACGAGCAGTACTTC
. | few | TRBJ2-7 | TRBV18 | CASSPGPGVGYEQYF | TGTGCCAGCTCACCGGGCCCGGGGGTCGGCTACGAGCAGTACTTC
. | few | TRBJ1-6 | TRBV18 | CASSPRQDREPLHF | TGTGCCAGCTCACCACGGCAGGATAGGGAACCCCTCCACTTT
. | . | TRBJ2-1 | TRBV20-1 | CSATTYGEQFF | TGCAGTGCTACGACTTACGGTGAGCAGTTCTTC
TRBD1 | . | TRBJ1-5 | TRBV19 | CASSTDRGTQPQHF | TGTGCCAGTAGTACGGACAGGGGAACCCAGCCCCAGCATTTT
. | . | TRBJ2-1 | TRBV6-1 | CASSGSTSRILFF | TGTGCCAGCAGTGGCTCGACTAGTAGAATCCTGTTCTTC
TRBD2 | once | TRBJ2-3 | TRBV7-9 | CASSYLTSGSTDTQYF | TGTGCCAGCAGCTACCTGACTAGCGGGAGTACAGATACGCAGTATTTT
. | . | TRBJ2-1 | TRBV6-1 | CATSGRRVGNEQFF | TGTGCCACTTCCGGAAGGAGGGTGGGCAATGAGCAGTTCTTC
. | . | TRBJ2-7 | TRBV28 | CASSLGSYEQYF | TGTGCCAGCAGTTTAGGGTCTTACGAGCAGTACTTC
. | . | TRBJ2-5 | TRBV18 | CASSPQQGGQETQYF | TGTGCCAGCTCACCACAGCAAGGGGGGCAAGAGACCCAGTACTTC
. | . | TRBJ1-1 | TRBV4-1 | CASSQDTRSGTEAFF | TGCGCCAGCAGCCAAGATACCCGGTCTGGCACTGAAGCTTTCTTT
. | . | TRBJ2-3 | TRBV11-3 | CASSLGAPRDTQYF | TGTGCCAGCAGCTTAGGGGCCCCTAGGGATACGCAGTATTTT
. | . | TRBJ1-1 | TRBV7-8 | CASSSWGRTVRMNTEAFF | TGTGCCAGCAGCTCCTGGGGGAGGACGGTGAGAATGAACACTGAAGCTTTCTTT
. | . | TRBJ2-4 | TRBV5-1 | CASSPGGAGKNIQYF | TGCGCCAGCAGCCCCGGGGGCGCGGGGAAAAACATTCAGTACTTC
TRBD2 | . | TRBJ2-5 | TRBV5-6 | CASSLGPSGSQETQYF | TGTGCCAGCAGCTTGGGCCCTAGCGGGAGCCAAGAGACCCAGTACTTC
. | once | TRBJ1-4 | TRBV2 | CASSETRAATNEKLFF | TGTGCCAGCAGTGAAACCAGGGCGGCAACTAATGAAAAACTGTTTTTT
. | . | TRBJ2-7 | TRBV11-2 | CASSLAIFRDKTYEQYF | TGTGCCAGCAGCTTAGCTATCTTCCGGGACAAGACCTACGAGCAGTACTTC
TRBD2 | . | TRBJ2-7 | TRBV11-3 | CASRPWTSSAGEQYF | TGTGCCAGCAGACCTTGGACTAGCAGCGCAGGGGAGCAGTACTTC
. | . | TRBJ1-5 | TRBV6-5 | CASSYSGANSNQPQHF | TGTGCCAGCAGTTACTCAGGGGCAAATAGCAATCAGCCCCAGCATTTT
. | . | TRBJ1-2 | TRBV10-3 | CAISESIQYGYTF | TGTGCCATCAGTGAGTCGATCCAGTATGGCTACACCTTC